Listed here is a single TCR beta chain. What it binds is unknown. The data stem from a study of a mutant IDH1 vaccine in newly diagnosed glioma. Sequencing used immunoSEQ multiplex PCR; TCRdb keeps in-frame clones, though not all of them. The sample shows over 14,000 clones, approximately 92% of them seen only once. Sample time point: baseline, week 1 (first vaccination visit). Treatment in this sample: pre-vaccination baseline after standard-of-care therapy. Newly diagnosed WHO grade 3 or 4 IDH1-mutant, ATRX-lost astrocytomas were identified in the donors. General study findings and limits: Top peripheral T cell clonotype shifts appeared unrelated to pseudoprogression.

Sequencing used PBMCs, obtained from a glioma patient treated with radiotherapy, temozolomide or both. The receptor's source is a woman between 35 and 50 years old with glioma. Some clones in this sample may be carry-over from other donors' samples.

CDR3 coding DNA: TGTGCCAGCAGCTTAAGCTCTGGGGCCAACGTCCTGACTTTC. Translating it yields CASSLSSGANVLTF. The chain employs TRBV5-4 and TRBJ2-6; D is unclear. The CDR3 length is 14 residues. Trimming shortened V by 2 bases and J by 0 bases, and 3 bases separated the two germline ends. The germline CDR1 and CDR2 sequences are SGHNT and YYREEE (reference sequence).